This T cell receptor (beta chain) was sequenced during a study of cytomegalovirus exposure and HLA in healthy donors. This CDR3 is built from 15 residues. CDR1 is SEHNR and CDR2 is FQNEAQ in the germline V gene (reference sequence). J lost 0 bases, V lost 11 bases, and 9 bases had no gene match. PCR employed 60 Vbeta and 13 Jbeta primers. Method: immunoSEQ multiplex PCR; TCRdb's copy keeps in-frame clones and lacks some. The top ten clones hold about 1.3% of a sample with about 160,000 clones, about 77% of them seen once. Sequenced sample: PBMCs. This clonotype was obtained from a man younger than 40 in good health and CMV-seronegative. This chain links TRBV7-9 with TRBJ1-4; the match to TRBD1 covers 7 bases. CDR3 DNA sequence: TGTGCCTTAAGACAGGGCCCCTCAACTAATGAAAAACTGTTTTTT. This gives the protein CALRQGPSTNEKLFF.